The entry below gives a single TCR beta chain sequence along with its context. The antigen is unknown. The sample is drawn from a study of long-term antiretroviral therapy in people with HIV. Notes on the study in general: Adherence to ART, viral resistance and therapy changes lacked any data. The clones with expansion before ART were dominant in the repertoire at all time points.

Researchers ran immunoSEQ v3.0 at survey level. Measured with immunoSEQ multiplex PCR; TCRdb has only the in-frame clones, and not every one. This sample has tens of thousands of clones, with around 93% found just once. The CDR3 runs 13 residues. V was pared by 1 base and J by 5 bases, with 6 bases between. The V gene's germline CDR1 is MGHDK and CDR2 SYGVNS. This sample comprised unsorted PBMCs, obtained just over 7.2 years after starting antiretroviral therapy. The clonotype was recovered from a man aged 45-65 years with HIV. The rearrangement links TRBV25-1 to TRBJ1-5, with D perhaps matching TRBD1 (5 bases). The CDR3: CASSEWGDQPQHF. DNA of the CDR3: TGTGCCAGCAGTGAATGGGGGGATCAGCCCCAGCATTTT.